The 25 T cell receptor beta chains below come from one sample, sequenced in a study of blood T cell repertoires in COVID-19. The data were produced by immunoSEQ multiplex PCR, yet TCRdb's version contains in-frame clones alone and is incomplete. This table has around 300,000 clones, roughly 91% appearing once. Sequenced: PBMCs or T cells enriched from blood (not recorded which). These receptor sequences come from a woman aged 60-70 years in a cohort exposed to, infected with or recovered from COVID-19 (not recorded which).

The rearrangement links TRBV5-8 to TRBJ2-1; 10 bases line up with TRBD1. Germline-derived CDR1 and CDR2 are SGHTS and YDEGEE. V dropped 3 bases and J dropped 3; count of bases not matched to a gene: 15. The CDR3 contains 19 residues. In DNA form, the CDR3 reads TGTGCCAGCAGCTCTTCCCTTGGGACAGGGGATTTTTTCTACAATGAGCAGTTCTTC. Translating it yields CASSSSLGTGDFFYNEQFF.

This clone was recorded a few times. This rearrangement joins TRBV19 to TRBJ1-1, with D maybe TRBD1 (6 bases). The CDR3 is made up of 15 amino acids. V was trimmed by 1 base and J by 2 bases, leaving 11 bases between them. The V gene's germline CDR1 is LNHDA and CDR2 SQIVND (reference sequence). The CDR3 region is CASSIGSGQNTEAFF. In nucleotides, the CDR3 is TGTGCCAGTAGTATAGGTTCGGGACAAAACACTGAAGCTTTCTTT.

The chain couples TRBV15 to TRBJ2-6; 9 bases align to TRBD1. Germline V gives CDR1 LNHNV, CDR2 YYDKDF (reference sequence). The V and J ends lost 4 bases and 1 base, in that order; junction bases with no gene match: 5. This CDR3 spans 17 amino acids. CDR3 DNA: TGTGCCACCAGCACGGGACAGGGAAGTTCTGGGGCCAACGTCCTGACTTTC. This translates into CATSTGQGSSGANVLTF. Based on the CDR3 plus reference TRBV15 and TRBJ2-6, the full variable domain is DAMVIQNPRYQVTQFGKPVTLSCSQTLNHNVMYWYQQKSSQAPKLLFHYYDKDFNNEADTPDNFQSRRPNTSFCFLDIRSPGLGDTAMYLCATSTGQGSSGANVLTFGAGSRLTVL.

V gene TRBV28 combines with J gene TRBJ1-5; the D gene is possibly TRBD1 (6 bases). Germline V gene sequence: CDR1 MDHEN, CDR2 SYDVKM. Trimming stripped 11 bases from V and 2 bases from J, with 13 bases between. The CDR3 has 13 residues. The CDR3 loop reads CAGNRDGNQPQHF. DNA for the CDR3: TGTGCCGGGAACAGGGACGGCAATCAGCCCCAGCATTTT.

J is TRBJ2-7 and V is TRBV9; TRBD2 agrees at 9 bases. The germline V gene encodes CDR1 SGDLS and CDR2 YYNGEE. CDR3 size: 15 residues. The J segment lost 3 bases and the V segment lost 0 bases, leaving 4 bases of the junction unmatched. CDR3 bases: TGTGCCAGCAGCGTAGTTGATAGCGGGGGCTACGAGCAGTACTTC. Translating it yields CASSVVDSGGYEQYF.

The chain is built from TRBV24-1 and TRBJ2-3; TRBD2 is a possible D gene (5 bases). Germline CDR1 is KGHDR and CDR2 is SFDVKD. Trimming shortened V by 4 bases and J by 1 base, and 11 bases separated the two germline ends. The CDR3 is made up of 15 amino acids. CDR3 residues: CATSDPRGRTDTQYF. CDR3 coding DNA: TGTGCCACCAGTGACCCCCGAGGGCGCACAGATACGCAGTATTTT.

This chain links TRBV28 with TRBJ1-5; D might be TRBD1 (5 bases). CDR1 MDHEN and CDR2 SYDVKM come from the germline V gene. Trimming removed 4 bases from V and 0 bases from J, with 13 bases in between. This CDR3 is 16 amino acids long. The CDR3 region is CASSSAGGDSNQPQHF. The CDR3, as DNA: TGTGCCAGCAGTTCCGCGGGGGGGGATAGCAATCAGCCCCAGCATTTT.

Here the CDR3 DNA reads TGTGCCAGCAGTTATCTTGGCGGGAGTACTAGCACAGATACGCAGTATTTT. This gives the protein CASSYLGGSTSTDTQYF. V and J are TRBV6-2 or TRBV6-3 and TRBJ2-3; 7 nucleotides align to TRBD2. The ends lost 3 bases at V and 0 bases at J; junction bases unmatched: 9. Looked up from germline, CDR1 is MNHEY and CDR2 is SVGEGT. The CDR3 has 17 amino acids.

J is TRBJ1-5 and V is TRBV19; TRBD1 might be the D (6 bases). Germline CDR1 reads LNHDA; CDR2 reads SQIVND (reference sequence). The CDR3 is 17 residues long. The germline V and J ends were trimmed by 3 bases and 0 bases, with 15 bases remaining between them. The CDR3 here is CASSILGHQVSNQPQHF. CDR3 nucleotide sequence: TGTGCCAGTAGTATTCTGGGACATCAGGTTAGCAATCAGCCCCAGCATTTT. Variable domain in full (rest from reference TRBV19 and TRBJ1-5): DGGITQSPKYLFRKEGQNVTLSCEQNLNHDAMYWYRQDPGQGLRLIYYSQIVNDFQKGDIAEGYSVSREKKESFPLTVTSAQKNPTAFYLCASSILGHQVSNQPQHFGDGTRLSIL.

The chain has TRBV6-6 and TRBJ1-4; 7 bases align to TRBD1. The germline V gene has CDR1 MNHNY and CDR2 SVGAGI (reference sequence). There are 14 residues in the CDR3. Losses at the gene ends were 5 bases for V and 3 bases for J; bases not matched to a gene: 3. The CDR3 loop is CASSRGTANEKLFF. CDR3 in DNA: TGTGCCAGCAGTAGGGGGACAGCTAATGAAAAACTGTTTTTT.

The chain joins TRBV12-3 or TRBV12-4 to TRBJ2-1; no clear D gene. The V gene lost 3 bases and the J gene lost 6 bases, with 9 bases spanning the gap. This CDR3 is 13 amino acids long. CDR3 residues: CASSLRSANEQFF. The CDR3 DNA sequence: TGTGCCAGCAGTTTGCGGTCTGCCAATGAGCAGTTCTTC.

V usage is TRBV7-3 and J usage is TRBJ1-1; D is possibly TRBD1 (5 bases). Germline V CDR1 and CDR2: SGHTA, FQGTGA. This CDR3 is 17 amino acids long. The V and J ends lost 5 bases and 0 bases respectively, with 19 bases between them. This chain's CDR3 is CASSPLTPTAVNTEAFF. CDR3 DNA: TGTGCCAGCAGCCCCCTAACGCCGACAGCCGTGAACACTGAAGCTTTCTTT.

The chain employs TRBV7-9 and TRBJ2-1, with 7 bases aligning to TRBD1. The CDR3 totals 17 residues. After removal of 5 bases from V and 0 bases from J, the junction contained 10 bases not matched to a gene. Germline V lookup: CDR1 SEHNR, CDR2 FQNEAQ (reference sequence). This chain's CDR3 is CASSLQGLYSSYNEQFF. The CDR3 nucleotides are TGTGCCAGCAGCCTACAGGGGCTGTATAGCTCCTACAATGAGCAGTTCTTC.

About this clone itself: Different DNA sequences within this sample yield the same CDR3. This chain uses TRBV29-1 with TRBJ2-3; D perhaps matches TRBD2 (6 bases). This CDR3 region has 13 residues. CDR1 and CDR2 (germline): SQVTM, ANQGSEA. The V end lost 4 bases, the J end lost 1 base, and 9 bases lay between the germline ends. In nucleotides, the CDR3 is TGCAGCGTTGGGCAGCGGGGCACAGATACGCAGTATTTT. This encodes CSVGQRGTDTQYF.

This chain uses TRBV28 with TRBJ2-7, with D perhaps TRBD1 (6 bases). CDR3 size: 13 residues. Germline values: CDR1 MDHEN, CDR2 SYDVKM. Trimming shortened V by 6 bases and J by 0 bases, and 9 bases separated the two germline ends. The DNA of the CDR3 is TGTGCCAGCAGCGACAGGAGCTCCTACGAGCAGTACTTC. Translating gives CASSDRSSYEQYF.

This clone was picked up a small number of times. In nucleotides, the CDR3 is TGTGCCAGCAGTCTCAACCGGGGGATGGAGCAGTTCTTC. The encoded protein is CASSLNRGMEQFF. The genes are TRBV27 and TRBJ2-1; TRBD2 might be the D (6 bases). Trimming left V 5 bases short and J 10 bases short, with 15 bases between. Germline V gene lookup returns CDR1 MNHEY and CDR2 SMNVEV (reference sequence). CDR3 length: 13 amino acids.

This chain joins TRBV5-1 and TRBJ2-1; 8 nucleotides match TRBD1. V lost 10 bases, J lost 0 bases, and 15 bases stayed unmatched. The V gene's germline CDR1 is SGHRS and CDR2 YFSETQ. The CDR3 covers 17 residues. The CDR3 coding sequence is TGCGCCGGCAACCTTGGGGACAGGCCCGACTCCTACAATGAGCAGTTCTTC. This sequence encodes CAGNLGDRPDSYNEQFF.

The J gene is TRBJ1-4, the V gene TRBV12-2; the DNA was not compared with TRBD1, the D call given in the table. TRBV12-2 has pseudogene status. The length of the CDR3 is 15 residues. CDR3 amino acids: CASRLAPLTDEKLFF. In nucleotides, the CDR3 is TGTGCAAGTCGCTTAGCGCCTCTCACAGATGAAAAACTGTTTTTT.

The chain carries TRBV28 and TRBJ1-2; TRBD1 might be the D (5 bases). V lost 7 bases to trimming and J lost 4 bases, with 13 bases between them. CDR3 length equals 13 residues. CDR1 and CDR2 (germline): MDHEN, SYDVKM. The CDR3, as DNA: TGTGCCAGCACCTGGGGGGTTGGCTATGGCTACACCTTC. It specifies CASTWGVGYGYTF.

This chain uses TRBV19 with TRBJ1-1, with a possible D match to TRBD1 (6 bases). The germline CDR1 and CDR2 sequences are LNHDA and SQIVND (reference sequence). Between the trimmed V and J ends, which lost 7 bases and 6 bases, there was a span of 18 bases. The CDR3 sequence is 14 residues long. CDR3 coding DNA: TGTGCCAGTACCGACCGAGCAGGGGCCTCTGAAGCTTTCTTT. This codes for CASTDRAGASEAFF.

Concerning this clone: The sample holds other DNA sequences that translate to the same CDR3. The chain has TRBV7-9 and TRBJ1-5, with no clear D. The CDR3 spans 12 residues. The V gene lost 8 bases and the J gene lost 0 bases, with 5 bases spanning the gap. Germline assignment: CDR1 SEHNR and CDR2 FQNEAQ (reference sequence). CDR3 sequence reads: CASGDSNQPQHF. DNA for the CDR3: TGTGCCAGCGGAGATAGCAATCAGCCCCAGCATTTT.

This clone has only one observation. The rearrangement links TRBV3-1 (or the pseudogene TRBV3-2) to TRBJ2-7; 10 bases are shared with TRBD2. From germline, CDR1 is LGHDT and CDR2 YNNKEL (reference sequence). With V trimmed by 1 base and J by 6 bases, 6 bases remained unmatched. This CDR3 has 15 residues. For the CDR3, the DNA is TGTGCCAGCAGCCAAGGGCTAGCGGGAGTGGGCGAGCAGTACTTC. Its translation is CASSQGLAGVGEQYF.

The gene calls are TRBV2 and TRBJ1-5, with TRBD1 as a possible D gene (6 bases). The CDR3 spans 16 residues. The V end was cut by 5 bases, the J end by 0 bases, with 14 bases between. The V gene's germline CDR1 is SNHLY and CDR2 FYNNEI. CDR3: CASSRQEPYSNQPQHF. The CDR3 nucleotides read TGTGCCAGCAGTCGACAGGAACCTTATAGCAATCAGCCCCAGCATTTT.

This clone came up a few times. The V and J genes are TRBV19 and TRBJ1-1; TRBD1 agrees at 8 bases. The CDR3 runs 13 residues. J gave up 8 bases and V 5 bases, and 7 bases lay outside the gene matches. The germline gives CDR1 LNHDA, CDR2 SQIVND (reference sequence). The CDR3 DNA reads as TGTGCCAGTAGTCACAGGACAGGGCAAGAAGCTTTCTTT. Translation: CASSHRTGQEAFF.

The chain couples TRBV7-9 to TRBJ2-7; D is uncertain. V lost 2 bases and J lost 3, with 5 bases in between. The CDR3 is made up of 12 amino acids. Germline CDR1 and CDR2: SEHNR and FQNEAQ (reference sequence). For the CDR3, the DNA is TGTGCCAGCAGCTTAATCGGCTACGAGCAGTACTTC. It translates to CASSLIGYEQYF.